In this sample, the clone carrying this TCR beta chain turned up a few times. Germline assignment: CDR1 SNHLY and CDR2 FYNNEI. J lost 5 bases, V lost 8 bases, and 2 bases had no gene match. The CDR3 runs to 13 residues. This entry is derived from a study of early T cells in non-severe SARS-CoV-2 infection. One entry per CDR3 protein results from TCRdb running MiXCR on the 5' RACE reads. The sample yields approximately 120,000 distinct CDR3 sequences, 14% to 15% seen once. The sample was whole blood. This receptor was obtained from an adult who was a healthcare worker with PCR-confirmed SARS-CoV-2 infection or an uninfected control (not recorded which). The chain employs TRBV2 and TRBJ2-2, with TRBD1 matching over 10 bases. The CDR3 is CASGGQGTGELFF. CDR3 DNA sequence: TGTGCCAGCGGGGGACAGGGGACCGGGGAGCTGTTTTTT. Combining the CDR3 with reference TRBV2 and TRBJ2-2 gives the whole variable domain EPEVTQTPSHQVTQMGQEVILRCVPISNHLYFYWYRQILGQKVEFLVSFYNNEISEKSEIFDDQFSVERPDGSNFTLKIRSTKLEDSAMYFCASGGQGTGELFFGEGSRLTVL.